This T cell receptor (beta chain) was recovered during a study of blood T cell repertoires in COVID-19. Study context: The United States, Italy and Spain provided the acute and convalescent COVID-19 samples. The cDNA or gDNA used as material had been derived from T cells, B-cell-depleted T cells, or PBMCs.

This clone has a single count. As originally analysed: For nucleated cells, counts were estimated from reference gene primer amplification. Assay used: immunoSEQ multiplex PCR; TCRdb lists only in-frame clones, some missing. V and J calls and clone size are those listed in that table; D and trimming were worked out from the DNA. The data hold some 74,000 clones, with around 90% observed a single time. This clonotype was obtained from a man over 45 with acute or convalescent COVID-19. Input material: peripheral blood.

The CDR3: CASSPEDDSRNTIYF. The CDR3 DNA sequence: TGCGCCAGCAGCCCAGAGGACGACAGCCGAAACACCATATATTTT. The genes are TRBV4-1 and TRBJ1-3; TRBD1 is a possible D gene (5 bases). There are 15 residues in the CDR3. Trimming took off 4 bases at V and 5 bases at J, with 15 bases between the two ends. Germline CDR1 reads MGHRA; CDR2 reads YSYEKL.